This entry describes one TCR beta chain. This specimen belongs to a study of blood T cell repertoires in COVID-19. Original processing notes: It was from reference gene primer amplification that nucleated cell counts were estimated. Sequencing used immunoSEQ multiplex PCR; TCRdb keeps in-frame clones, though not all of them. That table is the source of V, J and clone size, and D and trimming were worked out from the DNA. The sample shows roughly 72,000 clones, approximately 90% of them seen only once. The CDR3 runs 16 residues. From germline, CDR1 is LNHDA and CDR2 SQIVND (reference sequence). Trimming removed 6 bases from V and 3 bases from J; junction bases left unmatched: 13.

Sequencing used peripheral blood. The receptor comes from a human donor in a cohort sampled during active COVID-19. V usage is TRBV19 and J usage is TRBJ2-5; TRBD2 matches 7 bases. CDR3 sequence (DNA): TGTGCCAGTAGGACTCGGAAAGCGGGAAACAAAGAGACCCAGTACTTC. It translates to CASRTRKAGNKETQYF.